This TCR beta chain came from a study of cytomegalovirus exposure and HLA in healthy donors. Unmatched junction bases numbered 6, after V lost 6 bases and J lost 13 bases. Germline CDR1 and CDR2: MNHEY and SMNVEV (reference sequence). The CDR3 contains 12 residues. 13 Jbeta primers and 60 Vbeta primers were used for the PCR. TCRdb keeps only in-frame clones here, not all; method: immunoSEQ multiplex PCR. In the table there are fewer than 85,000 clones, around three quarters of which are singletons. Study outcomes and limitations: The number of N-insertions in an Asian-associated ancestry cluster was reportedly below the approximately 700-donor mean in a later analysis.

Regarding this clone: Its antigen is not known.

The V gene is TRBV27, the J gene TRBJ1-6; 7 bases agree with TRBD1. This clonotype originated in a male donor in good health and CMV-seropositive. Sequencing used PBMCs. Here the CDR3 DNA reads TGTGCCAGCAGCGCAGGGGGTGGGCCCCTCCACTTT. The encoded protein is CASSAGGGPLHF.